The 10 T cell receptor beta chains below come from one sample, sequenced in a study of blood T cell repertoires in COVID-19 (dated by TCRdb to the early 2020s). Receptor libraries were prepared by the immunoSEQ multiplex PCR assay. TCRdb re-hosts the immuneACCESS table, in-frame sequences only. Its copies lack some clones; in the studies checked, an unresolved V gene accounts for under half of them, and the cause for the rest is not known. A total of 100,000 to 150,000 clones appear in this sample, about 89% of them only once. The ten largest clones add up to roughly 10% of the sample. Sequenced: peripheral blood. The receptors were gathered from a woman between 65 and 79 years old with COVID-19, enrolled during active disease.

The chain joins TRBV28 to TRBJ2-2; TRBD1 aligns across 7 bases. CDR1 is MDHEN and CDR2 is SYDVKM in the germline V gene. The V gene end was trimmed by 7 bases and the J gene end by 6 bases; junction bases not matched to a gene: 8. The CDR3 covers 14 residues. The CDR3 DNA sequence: TGTGCCAGCACCCTGACAGGGTATGCCGGGGAGCTGTTTTTT. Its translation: CASTLTGYAGELFF. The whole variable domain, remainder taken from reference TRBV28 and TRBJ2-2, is DVKVTQSSRYLVKRTGEKVFLECVQDMDHENMFWYRQDPGLGLRLIYFSYDVKMKEKGDIPEGYSVSREKKERFSLILESASTNQTSMYLCASTLTGYAGELFFGEGSRLTVL.

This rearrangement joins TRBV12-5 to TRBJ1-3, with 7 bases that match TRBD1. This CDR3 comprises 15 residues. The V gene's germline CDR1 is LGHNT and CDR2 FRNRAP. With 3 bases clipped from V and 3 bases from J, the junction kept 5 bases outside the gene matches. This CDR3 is CASGLETGIGNTIYF. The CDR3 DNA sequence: TGTGCTAGTGGTTTAGAGACAGGGATTGGAAACACCATATATTTT.

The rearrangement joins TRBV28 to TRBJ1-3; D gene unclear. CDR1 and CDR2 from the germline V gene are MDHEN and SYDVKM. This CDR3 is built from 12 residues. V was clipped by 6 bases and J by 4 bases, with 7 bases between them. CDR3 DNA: TGTGCCAGCAGCGTTTCCGGAAACACCATATATTTT. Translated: CASSVSGNTIYF.

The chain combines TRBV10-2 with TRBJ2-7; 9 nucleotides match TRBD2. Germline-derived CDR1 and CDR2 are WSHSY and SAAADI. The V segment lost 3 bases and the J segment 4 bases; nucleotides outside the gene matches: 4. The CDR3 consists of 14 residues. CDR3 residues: CASSDGLAGYEQYF. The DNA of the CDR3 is TGCGCCAGCAGTGACGGGCTAGCGGGATACGAGCAGTACTTC.

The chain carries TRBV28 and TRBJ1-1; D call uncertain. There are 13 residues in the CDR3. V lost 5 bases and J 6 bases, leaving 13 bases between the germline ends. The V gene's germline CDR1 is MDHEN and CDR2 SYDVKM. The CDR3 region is CASSPQAIPEAFF. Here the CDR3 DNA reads TGTGCCAGCAGTCCCCAAGCGATCCCTGAAGCTTTCTTT.

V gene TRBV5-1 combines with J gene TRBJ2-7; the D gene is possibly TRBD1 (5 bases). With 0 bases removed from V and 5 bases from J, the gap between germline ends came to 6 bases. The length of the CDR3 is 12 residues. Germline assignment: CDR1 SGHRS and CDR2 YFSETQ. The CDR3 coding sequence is TGCGCCAGCAGCTTGGCAGGGCACGAGCAGTACTTC. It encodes CASSLAGHEQYF. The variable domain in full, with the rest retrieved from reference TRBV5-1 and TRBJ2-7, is KAGVTQTPRYLIKTRGQQVTLSCSPISGHRSVSWYQQTPGQGLQFLFEYFSETQRNKGNFPGRFSGRQFSNSRSEMNVSTLELGDSALYLCASSLAGHEQYFGPGTRLTVT.

The CDR3 loop reads CASSSRGGFHTEAFF. For the CDR3, the DNA is TGTGCCAGCAGCTCCCGAGGGGGATTTCACACTGAAGCTTTCTTT. The chain combines TRBV7-2 with TRBJ1-1, with a tentative D call TRBD1 (6 bases). V lost 4 bases to trimming and J lost 3 bases, with 15 bases between them. The length of the CDR3 is 15 residues. Germline assignment: CDR1 SGHTA and CDR2 FQGNSA.

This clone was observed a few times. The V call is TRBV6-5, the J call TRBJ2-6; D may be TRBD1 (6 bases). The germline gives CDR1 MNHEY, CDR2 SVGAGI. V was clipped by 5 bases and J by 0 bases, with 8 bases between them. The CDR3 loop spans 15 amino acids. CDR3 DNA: TGTGCCAGCAGTACGGACAGCTCTGGGGCCAACGTCCTGACTTTC. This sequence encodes CASSTDSSGANVLTF.

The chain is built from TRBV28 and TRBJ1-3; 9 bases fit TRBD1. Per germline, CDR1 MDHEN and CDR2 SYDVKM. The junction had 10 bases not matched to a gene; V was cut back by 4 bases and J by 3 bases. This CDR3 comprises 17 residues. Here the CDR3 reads CASSSFPGTGSGNTIYF. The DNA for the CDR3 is TGTGCCAGCAGTTCCTTCCCCGGGACAGGGAGTGGAAACACCATATATTTT.

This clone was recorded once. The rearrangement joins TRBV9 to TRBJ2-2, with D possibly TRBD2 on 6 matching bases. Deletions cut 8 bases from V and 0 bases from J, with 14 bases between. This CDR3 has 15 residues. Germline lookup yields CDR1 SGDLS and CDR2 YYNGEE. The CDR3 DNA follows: TGTGCCAGTACGCCGGGACTGACGAACACCGGGGAGCTGTTTTTT. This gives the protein CASTPGLTNTGELFF.